This T cell receptor beta chain was observed in a study of shared clonotypes between healthy human individuals (dated by TCRdb to about 2020). Looking at the study overall: A couple of women and a few men aged 18 to 49 years were included in the cohort. For each donor, CD4 naive and CD4 memory were each run on three plates, CD8 naive on two plates, and CD8 memory on one plate. The study deeply sequenced blood TCR repertoires of five healthy adults to estimate repertoire size and the extent of clonotype sharing between individuals. To increase sequencing depth and limit assay-specific biases, different laboratories used diverse techniques to prepare libraries and sequence TCR repertoires. Leukapheresis yielded between about 0.85 and 9.5 billion PBMCs per donor. The full study reports these points: Only blood was sampled, and tissue TCR repertoires likely differ from those in blood. When a handful of donors were compared, the shared fraction of clonotypes was about 5.5% for naive CD4, over 3% for naive CD8, roughly 2.5% for memory CD4, and 0.3% to 0.5% for memory CD8. Pairwise subsampling led to the expectation that sequencing depth would affect the degree of clonotype sharing among donors. Because the study included a small number of donors, the genetic and exposure-history diversity represented was limited. Rarefaction of sorted-subset datasets indicated incomplete sequencing despite the large sequencing depth. Compared with non-shared clonotypes, clonotypes shared by all four sorted-subset donors had higher generation probabilities. Larger estimated clonotype richness was generally found for naive subsets than for memory subsets.

As to this clone: This clone's antigen is unknown. The record has no base qualities; no much larger clone is one base away.

TCR CDR3 regions were amplified from genomic DNA by multiplex PCR using the deep immunoSEQ assay. Genomic DNA extracted from each cell subset was distributed evenly over all wells of several immunoSEQ 96-well plates, and each plate served as one replicate. Each replicate PCR for sorted subsets received about 180 ng genomic DNA, equal to roughly 30,000 T cell genomes. The purified libraries were quantified using a Qubit 3.0 fluorometer, sized with a Bioanalyzer 2100, and then quantified again using the KAPA Library Quantification kit. A separate single-read 150-cycle Illumina NextSeq 550 flow cell was used to sequence each immunoSEQ 96-well plate. The paper's processing steps were these. Because the immunoSEQ output held only junctional sequences and lacked quality scores, the filtering could not match the filtering applied to full-length reads. Sequences were annotated with PyIR, a Python wrapper for IgBLAST v1.9, and V/J genes and CDR3 were assigned using IMGT germline references. Any read was removed if the V/J assignment was weak (E-value above 1e-6), the CDR3 was missing, or the read contained stop codons, out-of-frame junctions, or ambiguous translated residues. V3J clonotypes were defined as sequences sharing an identical inferred V gene, J gene, and CDR3 amino acid sequence. Percentage overlap between repertoires was computed as shared unique clonotypes divided by the size of the smaller repertoire. RTK rarefaction, the Chao1 estimator, and Recon v2.1 estimates of unobserved clonotypes were used to assess repertoire richness. OLGA was used to compute generation probabilities for all TCRbeta clonotypes that the gDNA method yielded from four donors. The source is immuneACCESS, and TCRdb retained only in-frame sequences with V and J called. Part of the clones is not carried over; for the studies checked, unresolved V genes explain less than half of this, and the remainder is unexplained. V and J calls and clone size are given by that table; D and trimming were obtained from the DNA. Present in this sample are more than 2,000,000 clones, 93% of which were seen just once. The top ten clones comprise 0.35% to 0.5% of the sample.

The CDR3 has 14 amino acids, counting the end cysteine and phenylalanine. CDR3 DNA is the only sequence kept; it has 42 bases, read in frame from the first base. The V end loses 6 bases and the J end loses 3 bases, and a stretch of 14 bases separates them. CDR1 MDHEN and CDR2 SYDVKM are derived from the germline V gene. Healthy HIV-negative adults with no recently reported acute infections or vaccinations were included as donors. Only Caucasian adults living in Nashville, Tennessee, USA were represented among the donors. Magnetic negative selection was used to enrich CD4+ T cells, after which naive cells were positively selected on CD45RA and the negative fraction became the memory subset. After blood collection by leukapheresis, PBMCs were isolated using Ficoll-Histopaque density gradient centrifugation and then cryopreserved in the vapor phase of liquid nitrogen. Purity and quantity of every magnetically sorted T cell population were checked by analytical flow cytometry. From each sorted fraction, genomic DNA was isolated and quantified by UV absorbance on a Nanodrop 2000c.

Sequenced sample: naive CD4+ T cells from PBMCs. The meaning of the sample's cell subset or site label: CD45RA+ positively selected. The V and J genes are TRBV28 and TRBJ2-5; possibly the D gene is TRBD2, per 6 matching bases. This clonotype was sampled from a man between 18 and 35 years old in good health. Some clones in this sample may be carry-over from other donors' samples. The DNA sequence is TGTGCCAGCAGGGTCGCGGGGAATAAAGAGACCCAGTACTTC. Translated, it gives CASRVAGNKETQYF.